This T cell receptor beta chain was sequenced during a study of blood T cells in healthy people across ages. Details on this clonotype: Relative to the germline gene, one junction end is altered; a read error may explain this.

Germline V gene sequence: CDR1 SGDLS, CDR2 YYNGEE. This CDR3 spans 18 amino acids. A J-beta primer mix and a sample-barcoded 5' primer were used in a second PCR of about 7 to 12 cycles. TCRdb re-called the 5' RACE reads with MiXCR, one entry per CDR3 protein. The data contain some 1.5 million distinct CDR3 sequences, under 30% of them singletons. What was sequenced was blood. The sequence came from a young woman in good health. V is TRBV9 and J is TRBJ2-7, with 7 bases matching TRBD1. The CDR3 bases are TGTGCCATCAGCGTAGCTGACAGGGACCGACCCTACTCCTACGAGCAGTACTTC. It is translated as CAISVADRDRPYSYEQYF.